This note documents a single T cell receptor beta chain sequence. The record originates from a study of blood T cell repertoires in COVID-19. Across the whole study: Donors in the United States, Italy and Spain gave samples during acute or convalescent COVID-19. T cells, B-cell-depleted T cells, or PBMCs supplied cDNA or gDNA.

Germline CDR1 SGDLS, CDR2 YYNGEE. J lost 5 bases, V lost 4 bases, and 8 bases had no gene match. The CDR3 sequence is 15 residues long. Original processing notes: From reference gene primer amplification, estimates of nucleated cell counts were derived. Sequencing was performed with immunoSEQ multiplex PCR; in TCRdb, only in-frame clones are kept and a portion is missing. D and trimming were read from the DNA, whereas the V and J calls and clone size are those reported in that table. The data show 250,000 to 300,000 clones, 87% seen once. The sample consisted of peripheral blood. The receptor's source is a woman in her forties or fifties who had recovered from COVID-19. V gene TRBV9 combines with J gene TRBJ2-5; 10 nucleotides agree with TRBD2. The CDR3 sequence is CASSPRAGGKETQYF. Here the CDR3 DNA reads TGTGCCAGCAGCCCTCGAGCGGGGGGGAAGGAGACCCAGTACTTC.